This T cell receptor beta chain appears in the sequencing data of a study of Ad26.COV2.S vaccination and SARS-CoV-2 variants. Repertoires were generated with immunoSEQ multiplex PCR, while TCRdb's copy carries only in-frame clones and drops some. The repertoire holds over 200,000 clones, with roughly 90% as singletons. Treatment reported: some 19 received Ad26.COV2.S at low or high dose, single or two shots; 5 received placebo; per-sample allocation not given. Specimen acquisition occurred on day 63 following the initial vaccine or placebo injection. V was pared by 0 bases and J by 4 bases, with 13 bases between. CDR1 is LGHNA and CDR2 is YSLEER in the germline V gene. The length of the CDR3 is 16 residues.

The sequences come from peripheral blood, collected in a trial of Ad26.COV2.S vaccine versus placebo. The chain is built from TRBV4-3 and TRBJ2-1; possibly TRBD2 for D (6 bases). The origin of this receptor is a person between 18 and 60 years old who received the Ad26.COV2.S COVID-19 vaccine or a placebo. CDR3 coding DNA: TGCGCCAGCAGCCAAGATTGGAGGGGTGGATACAATGAGCAGTTCTTC. Its protein product is CASSQDWRGGYNEQFF.